This T cell receptor (beta chain) was sequenced in a study of blood T cell repertoires in COVID-19. Across the whole study: The United States, Italy and Spain were the sources of the acute and convalescent COVID-19 samples. Nucleic acid was either cDNA or gDNA, and it came from T cells, B-cell-depleted T cells, or PBMCs.

Germline V lookup: CDR1 LGHDT, CDR2 YNNKEL (reference sequence). The length of the CDR3 is 13 residues. V was clipped by 4 bases and J by 1 base, with 7 bases between them. Source study methods: For nucleated cells, counts were estimated from reference gene primer amplification. The table came from immunoSEQ multiplex PCR; TCRdb's copy has only in-frame clones and leaves some out. D and trimming were read from the DNA, whereas the V and J calls and clone size are those reported in that table. Of under 150,000 clones in the sample, roughly 80% were seen once. Sequenced material: peripheral blood. The sequence was collected from a woman over 75 in a cohort sampled during active or convalescent COVID-19. This chain joins TRBV3-1 (or the pseudogene TRBV3-2) and TRBJ1-1, with D perhaps matching TRBD1 (6 bases). This CDR3 is CASSPTGNTEAFF. The CDR3 DNA reads TGTGCCAGCAGCCCGACAGGGAACACTGAAGCTTTCTTT.